Described below is a single T cell receptor (beta chain) sequence and its context. The antigen is unknown. An end of the junction does not agree with germline; a read error may underlie this. Germline CDR1 reads KGHSH; CDR2 reads LQKENI. There are 14 residues in the CDR3. These data come from a study of blood T cells in healthy people across ages. Notes on the study in general: Estimates of total diversity, which came from one million sequenced T cells, were considered to be underestimates. Age advanced and TCR beta diversity per million T cells fell, roughly linearly.

A J-beta primer mix and a sample-barcoded 5' primer were used in a second PCR of roughly 7 to 12 cycles. MiXCR, applied by TCRdb to the 5' RACE reads, yields one record per CDR3 protein. This repertoire shows about 680,000 distinct CDR3 sequences, around 48% found once; its top ten account for around 32%. Specimen: blood. V and J are TRBV18 and TRBJ2-7; unclear D gene. The clonotype originates from a woman aged 60-75 years in good health. CDR3 in DNA: TGTGCCAGCTCACCGCGACCGATCTCCTACGACCAGTACTTC. It encodes CASSPRPISYDQYF.